The 25 T cell receptor beta chains presented below share a single source sample, sequenced in a study of cytomegalovirus exposure and HLA in healthy donors. The PCR was carried out with 60 Vbeta primers and 13 Jbeta primers. Sequenced by immunoSEQ multiplex PCR; TCRdb stores in-frame clones only, minus some. Counted here are 100,000 to 150,000 clones, 60% to 85% occurring once; the ten biggest clones make up about 2%. The sample comprised PBMCs. Receptors originate from a man aged 50-60 years in good health and CMV-seronegative.

The chain has TRBV7-2 and TRBJ1-1; the match to TRBD1 covers 9 bases. J gave up 1 base and V 0 bases, and 0 bases lay outside the gene matches. The CDR3 has 15 amino acids. Germline V lookup: CDR1 SGHTA, CDR2 FQGNSA. The CDR3 protein is CASSLAGQGNTEAFF. CDR3 DNA sequence: TGTGCCAGCAGCTTAGCGGGACAGGGGAACACTGAAGCTTTCTTT.

This sequence joins TRBV28 and TRBJ2-3; 9 nucleotides agree with TRBD1. Germline CDR1 MDHEN, CDR2 SYDVKM. This CDR3 spans 17 amino acids. The ends lost 6 bases at V and 0 bases at J; junction bases unmatched: 10. The CDR3 is CASSRGDRDLSTDTQYF. The DNA for the CDR3 is TGTGCCAGCAGCCGGGGGGACAGGGATCTGAGCACAGATACGCAGTATTTT.

The V call is TRBV2, the J call TRBJ1-2; D not resolved. The CDR3 has 13 amino acids. V shed 5 bases and J shed 8 bases, with 15 bases lying between them. Germline CDR1 SNHLY, CDR2 FYNNEI. The CDR3 coding sequence is TGTGCCAGCAGTCGGCGGGGAGTTGACGGCTACACCTTC. It codes for CASSRRGVDGYTF.

The gene calls are TRBV9 and TRBJ1-3, with 10 positions matching TRBD1. This CDR3 is 18 amino acids long. CDR1 and CDR2 (germline): SGDLS, YYNGEE. V was pared by 3 bases and J by 2 bases, with 11 bases of the junction left unmatched. The CDR3 region is CASSGSSRTGGAGNTIYF. The CDR3, as DNA: TGTGCCAGCAGCGGGTCGTCCAGGACAGGGGGAGCTGGAAACACCATATATTTT.

Only a few counts were recorded for this clone. The chain combines TRBV18 with TRBJ1-6, with TRBD1 matching 8 bases. Germline V CDR1 and CDR2: KGHSH, LQKENI. J was trimmed by 10 bases and V by 9 bases; bases with no gene match: 14. The length of the CDR3 is 15 residues. CDR3 bases: TGTGCCAGTTCTACCTCGGACAGGGTCCGGTCACCCCTCCACTTT. It specifies CASSTSDRVRSPLHF. Based on the CDR3 plus reference TRBV18 and TRBJ1-6, the full variable domain is NAGVMQNPRHLVRRRGQEARLRCSPMKGHSHVYWYRQLPEEGLKFMVYLQKENIIDESGMPKERFSAEFPKEGPSILRIQQVVRGDSAAYFCASSTSDRVRSPLHFGNGTRLTVT.

V is TRBV9 and J is TRBJ2-1, with no clear D. With 0 bases removed from V and 6 bases from J, the gap between germline ends came to 7 bases. The CDR3 spans 13 residues. CDR1 is SGDLS and CDR2 is YYNGEE in the germline V gene. CDR3 amino acids: CASSVESVNEQFF. The DNA for the CDR3 is TGTGCCAGCAGCGTAGAGAGCGTCAATGAGCAGTTCTTC.

This clone was picked up a small number of times. The chain couples TRBV5-4 to TRBJ2-7; tentatively, D is TRBD2 (6 bases). Between the trimmed V and J ends, which lost 4 bases and 1 base, there was a span of 9 bases. This CDR3 has 13 residues. Germline CDR1 and CDR2: SGHNT and YYREEE (reference sequence). The DNA of the CDR3 is TGTGCCAGCAGCCGTGGAGGGTCCTACGAGCAGTACTTC. This translates into CASSRGGSYEQYF.

This clone has just a few counts. The V gene is TRBV27, the J gene TRBJ2-4; D perhaps matches TRBD1 (6 bases). V shed 9 bases and J shed 2 bases, with 14 bases lying between them. This CDR3 is 14 amino acids long. CDR1 and CDR2 (germline): MNHEY, SMNVEV (reference sequence). CDR3 region: CARPGEHTKNIQYF. Here the CDR3 DNA reads TGTGCCAGGCCAGGGGAGCACACCAAAAACATTCAGTACTTC.

The rearrangement uses TRBV11-1 and TRBJ1-1; 7 nucleotides line up with TRBD1. CDR1 and CDR2 (germline): SGHAT, FQDESV (reference sequence). The length of the CDR3 is 15 residues. V dropped 5 bases and J dropped 4; count of bases not matched to a gene: 10. The CDR3 reads CASSARTGAVTEAFF. The CDR3 DNA sequence: TGTGCCAGCAGCGCCAGAACAGGGGCAGTCACTGAAGCTTTCTTT.

The chain is built from TRBV2 and TRBJ2-4; D may be TRBD1 (6 bases). Trimming cost V 3 bases and J 8 bases, with 14 bases left between them. From germline, CDR1 is SNHLY and CDR2 FYNNEI. The CDR3 sequence is 14 residues long. The CDR3 bases are TGTGCCAGCAGTGATAAGGCAGGGGTTGACATTCAGTACTTC. Amino acids: CASSDKAGVDIQYF.

The chain links TRBV15 to TRBJ2-3, with 8 bases aligning to TRBD2. Germline V gives CDR1 LNHNV, CDR2 YYDKDF (reference sequence). J lost 0 bases, V lost 4 bases, and 9 bases had no gene match. CDR3 length: 17 amino acids. The CDR3 loop is CATSIAFTSGSTDTQYF. CDR3 coding DNA: TGTGCCACCAGCATCGCTTTCACTAGCGGAAGCACAGATACGCAGTATTTT.

The rearrangement joins TRBV30 to TRBJ2-2, with 7 nucleotides matching TRBD1. Germline V gives CDR1 GTSNPN, CDR2 SVGIG (reference sequence). CDR3 length: 14 residues. After removal of 5 bases from V and 3 bases from J, the junction contained 6 bases not matched to a gene. CDR3 DNA sequence: TGTGCCTGGGTGGGACAGCTGGACACCGGGGAGCTGTTTTTT. This sequence encodes CAWVGQLDTGELFF. Filled out from reference TRBV30 and TRBJ2-2, the complete variable domain reads SQTIHQWPATLVQPVGSPLSLECTVEGTSNPNLYWYRQAAGRGLQLLFYSVGIGQISSEVPQNLSASRPQDRQFILSSKKLLLSDSGFYLCAWVGQLDTGELFFGEGSRLTVL.

Only a few counts were recorded for this clone. This chain links TRBV5-5 with TRBJ1-1, with D maybe TRBD1 (5 bases). Germline CDR1 is SGHKS and CDR2 is YYEKEE (reference sequence). The CDR3 contains 14 residues. V was clipped by 4 bases and J by 5 bases, with 15 bases between them. CDR3 nucleotides: TGTGCCAGCAGCACCCCCGGGGGGGGAACTGAAGCTTTCTTT. The encoded protein is CASSTPGGGTEAFF.

The chain is built from TRBV4-1 and TRBJ2-7; 8 nucleotides agree with TRBD2. V lost 2 bases and J lost 3; bases outside the gene matches: 9. The germline gives CDR1 MGHRA, CDR2 YSYEKL. This CDR3 spans 16 amino acids. The CDR3 DNA follows: TGCGCCAGCAGCCAATGGTACGGGGGGGAGGGCTACGAGCAGTACGTC. This encodes CASSQWYGGEGYEQYV.

V is TRBV19 and J is TRBJ2-3; 9 bases map to TRBD1. CDR3 size: 17 residues. From germline, CDR1 is LNHDA and CDR2 SQIVND (reference sequence). Unmatched junction bases numbered 11, after V lost 3 bases and J lost 4 bases. This CDR3 is CASSIPNRGLGADTQYF. CDR3 nucleotide sequence: TGTGCCAGTAGTATTCCGAACAGGGGGCTAGGCGCAGATACGCAGTATTTT. The entire variable domain, with the rest obtained from reference TRBV19 and TRBJ2-3, is as follows: DGGITQSPKYLFRKEGQNVTLSCEQNLNHDAMYWYRQDPGQGLRLIYYSQIVNDFQKGDIAEGYSVSREKKESFPLTVTSAQKNPTAFYLCASSIPNRGLGADTQYFGPGTRLTVL.

In nucleotides, the CDR3 is TGTGCCAGCAGAAAGGACAGGGGGCGCAGTGAGCAGTTCTTC. Translated, it gives CASRKDRGRSEQFF. The V gene is TRBV2, the J gene TRBJ2-1, with TRBD1 matching over 11 bases. With 6 bases clipped from V and 9 bases from J, the junction kept 7 bases outside the gene matches. Germline V lookup: CDR1 SNHLY, CDR2 FYNNEI. The CDR3 is 14 residues long.

The chain combines TRBV5-1 with TRBJ2-2, with 10 bases that match TRBD1. The CDR3 covers 16 residues. Trimming took 4 bases from V and 5 from J; bases not matched to a gene: 8. Germline CDR1 is SGHRS and CDR2 is YFSETQ. The CDR3 region is CASSPTGGVETGELFF. In DNA, the CDR3 is TGCGCCAGCAGCCCGACAGGGGGCGTGGAGACCGGGGAGCTGTTTTTT.

The V gene is TRBV4-2, the J gene TRBJ2-5; possible D gene TRBD2, 5 bases. Trimming stripped 1 base from V and 5 bases from J, with 11 bases between. The V gene's germline CDR1 is LGHNA and CDR2 YNFKEQ. This CDR3 has 14 residues. In nucleotides, the CDR3 is TGTGCCAGCAGCCAAGTCGGACTGGTCGAGACCCAGTACTTC. This codes for CASSQVGLVETQYF.

This chain uses TRBV18 with TRBJ2-7, with 9 positions matching TRBD1. V lost 5 bases, J lost 1 base, and 15 bases stayed unmatched. In germline, CDR1 is KGHSH, CDR2 LQKENI. The CDR3 sequence is 18 residues long. The CDR3 spells CASSTSLSGTGRSYEQYF. The CDR3 nucleotides read TGTGCCAGCTCAACTTCCCTATCCGGGACAGGGAGATCCTACGAGCAGTACTTC.

The J gene is TRBJ1-3, the V gene TRBV9; tentative D call: TRBD1 (6 bases). V gave up 4 bases and J gave up 0 bases, with 11 bases separating them. Per germline, CDR1 SGDLS and CDR2 YYNGEE. CDR3 size: 15 residues. CDR3 coding DNA: TGTGCCAGCAGCATAGGACAGTTCTCTGGAAACACCATATATTTT. It yields the protein CASSIGQFSGNTIYF.

The chain links TRBV10-3 to TRBJ1-6, with D perhaps matching TRBD1 (5 bases). The CDR3 is 14 residues long. From germline, CDR1 is ENHRY and CDR2 SYGVKD. V dropped 6 bases and J dropped 5 bases, with 11 bases sitting between them. This chain's CDR3 is CAISKTDNNSPLHF. Written as DNA, the CDR3 is TGTGCCATCAGCAAGACAGACAATAATTCACCCCTCCACTTT.

The chain carries TRBV6-5 and TRBJ2-2; possibly TRBD1 for D (5 bases). V shed 8 bases and J shed 2 bases, with 12 bases lying between them. The CDR3 has 14 residues. Per germline, CDR1 MNHEY and CDR2 SVGAGI. CDR3 protein: CASSRDFNTGELFF. In DNA, the CDR3 is TGTGCCAGCTCCAGGGATTTTAACACCGGGGAGCTGTTTTTT.

V usage is TRBV5-6 and J usage is TRBJ2-1; D is perhaps TRBD2 (6 bases). V gave up 0 bases and J gave up 9 bases, with 13 bases separating them. The CDR3 runs to 14 residues. Germline CDR1 and CDR2: SGHDT and YYEEEE. CDR3 nucleotide sequence: TGTGCCAGCAGCTTGGGGGGGGAGTTAGGTGAGCAGTTCTTC. Translation gives CASSLGGELGEQFF.

This chain connects TRBV7-2 to TRBJ1-1; D is perhaps TRBD1 (5 bases). The length of the CDR3 is 16 residues. Germline V gives CDR1 SGHTA, CDR2 FQGNSA. Trimming removed 5 bases at V and 1 base at J, with 17 bases between. Here the CDR3 reads CASSPNSLGANTEAFF. In DNA, the CDR3 is TGTGCCAGCAGCCCTAACTCTCTAGGGGCGAACACTGAAGCTTTCTTT.

V is TRBV10-1 and J is TRBJ2-1; 8 bases fit TRBD1. The germline V gene encodes CDR1 WNHNN and CDR2 SYGVQD (reference sequence). V lost 5 bases and J lost 5; bases outside the gene matches: 5. The CDR3 has 14 residues. This CDR3 reads CASSKDRENNEQFF. Written as DNA, the CDR3 is TGCGCCAGCAGTAAGGACAGGGAGAACAATGAGCAGTTCTTC.